This T cell receptor beta chain was sequenced during a study of shared clonotypes between healthy human individuals. General study points: How much donors shared clonotypes was expected to be affected by sequencing depth.

Germline CDR1 reads WSHSY; CDR2 reads SAAADI. The CDR3 totals 13 residues. V was trimmed by 5 bases and J by 8 bases, leaving 13 bases between them. In the study's own analysis: For the immunoSEQ data, sequences were junction-only without quality scores, so filtering differed. Some clones are missing from TCRdb's copy, which holds only in-frame ones; the method was immunoSEQ multiplex PCR. D and trimming come from the DNA, and the V and J calls and clone size come from that table. The table has more than 450,000 clones, about four fifths seen once. A remark on this clone: No antigen is known for it. At the DNA level, this CDR3 is encoded by other sequences in the same sample as well.

Study donors comprised healthy, HIV-negative adults devoid of recent acute infection or vaccination. Each unsorted sample relied on about 100 million PBMCs as its source of genomic DNA. This rearrangement joins TRBV10-2 to TRBJ1-3, with D possibly being TRBD1 (5 bases). Sequencing used PBMCs. This TCR was recovered from a woman between 35 and 50 years old in good health. Some clones in this sample may be carry-over from other donors' samples. The CDR3 sequence is CASSYIGADTIYF. The CDR3 nucleotides are TGCGCCAGCAGTTACATAGGGGCCGACACCATATATTTT.